What follows are 11 T cell receptor beta chains derived from one specimen sequenced in a study of T cell changes during pregnancy in multiple sclerosis. Assay: immunoSEQ multiplex PCR; the TCRdb copy retains only in-frame clones and omits some. The data show approximately 85,000 clones, roughly 93% seen once. Sequenced material: peripheral blood, taken in the third trimester of pregnancy. Receptor source: a female donor with multiple sclerosis, enrolled in a pregnancy study.

The rearrangement uses TRBV19 and TRBJ1-1, with 7 bases that match TRBD1. V lost 5 bases and J lost 0; bases outside the gene matches: 9. Germline V lookup: CDR1 LNHDA, CDR2 SQIVND (reference sequence). This CDR3 has 16 amino acids. The CDR3 nucleotides read TGTGCCAGTAGTCCCAGACAGGGTAAGATGAACACTGAAGCTTTCTTT. This codes for CASSPRQGKMNTEAFF. Supplemented by reference TRBV19 and TRBJ1-1, the full variable domain reads DGGITQSPKYLFRKEGQNVTLSCEQNLNHDAMYWYRQDPGQGLRLIYYSQIVNDFQKGDIAEGYSVSREKKESFPLTVTSAQKNPTAFYLCASSPRQGKMNTEAFFGQGTRLTVV.

The chain uses TRBV5-1 and TRBJ2-2, with D perhaps TRBD2 (6 bases). The CDR3 extends over 15 amino acids. CDR1 is SGHRS and CDR2 is YFSETQ in the germline V gene. Trimming removed 0 bases at V and 5 bases at J, with 11 bases between. The CDR3 DNA sequence: TGCGCCAGCAGCTTGGAGTTTAGCGGAACCGGGGAGCTGTTTTTT. Protein product: CASSLEFSGTGELFF.

The rearrangement uses TRBV18 and TRBJ1-1, with no clear D. Germline-derived CDR1 and CDR2 are KGHSH and LQKENI. The V gene lost 2 bases and the J gene lost 7 bases, with 8 bases spanning the gap. The CDR3 spans 12 residues. The CDR3 protein is CASSPSGREAFF. The CDR3 coding sequence is TGTGCCAGCTCACCATCCGGTCGTGAAGCTTTCTTT.

The gene calls are TRBV15 and TRBJ1-5, with 7 bases fitting TRBD1. V lost 0 bases to trimming and J lost 5 bases; unmatched junction nucleotides: 10. The CDR3 has 17 residues. Germline lookup yields CDR1 LNHNV and CDR2 YYDKDF (reference sequence). Here the CDR3 reads CATSRDPRAGGDQPQHF. CDR3 DNA: TGTGCCACCAGCAGAGATCCTCGGGCAGGGGGAGATCAGCCCCAGCATTTT. Drawing the rest from reference TRBV15 and TRBJ1-5, the complete variable domain is DAMVIQNPRYQVTQFGKPVTLSCSQTLNHNVMYWYQQKSSQAPKLLFHYYDKDFNNEADTPDNFQSRRPNTSFCFLDIRSPGLGDTAMYLCATSRDPRAGGDQPQHFGDGTRLSIL.

The DNA of the CDR3 is TGTGCCAGCAGCCATAGCGGAACCCAAGAGACCCAGTACTTC. Protein: CASSHSGTQETQYF. The rearrangement links TRBV9 to TRBJ2-5; D perhaps matches TRBD2 (6 bases). CDR3 size: 14 residues. Trimming left V 4 bases short and J 1 base short, with 11 bases between. Germline values: CDR1 SGDLS, CDR2 YYNGEE.

The genes are TRBV7-6 and TRBJ2-5, with TRBD2 matching 11 bases. Germline lookup yields CDR1 SGHVS and CDR2 FNYEAQ. With V trimmed by 1 base and J by 4 bases, 8 bases remained unmatched. CDR3 length: 17 amino acids. In DNA, the CDR3 is TGTGCCAGCAGCTTAGAAGGTCCCCTAGCGGGGGGAGAGACCCAGTACTTC. It is translated as CASSLEGPLAGGETQYF.

The rearrangement links TRBV10-3 to TRBJ1-5; the D is unclear. V was clipped by 0 bases and J by 3 bases, with 9 bases between them. The CDR3 has 15 residues. Germline values: CDR1 ENHRY, CDR2 SYGVKD. DNA for the CDR3: TGTGCCATCAGTGAGTCGGCTAGGAACAATCAGCCCCAGCATTTT. Protein: CAISESARNNQPQHF.

The chain combines TRBV6-4 with TRBJ2-1, with 11 bases lining up with TRBD2. Germline V CDR1 and CDR2: MRHNA, SNTAGT. V gave up 2 bases and J gave up 2 bases; unmatched junction bases: 2. This CDR3 is built from 16 residues. The CDR3 loop reads CASSDHSGGAYNEQFF. CDR3 sequence (DNA): TGTGCCAGCAGTGACCATAGCGGGGGGGCCTACAATGAGCAGTTCTTC.

The CDR3: CASRGTGGMAEAFF. CDR3 bases: TGTGCCAGTAGGGGGACAGGGGGAATGGCTGAAGCTTTCTTT. J is TRBJ1-1 and V is TRBV19, with 11 nucleotides matching TRBD1. Germline loops: CDR1 LNHDA, CDR2 SQIVND (reference sequence). CDR3 length equals 14 residues. Unmatched junction bases numbered 6, after V lost 6 bases and J lost 6 bases.

The CDR3 loop reads CASYGRMSGQGTGNTIYF. The CDR3 nucleotides are TGTGCCAGCTATGGTCGGATGTCGGGGCAGGGGACCGGAAACACCATATATTTT. This rearrangement joins TRBV28 to TRBJ1-3; D is perhaps TRBD1 (6 bases). V was cut by 8 bases and J by 4 bases, with 27 bases left in between. Germline CDR1 and CDR2: MDHEN and SYDVKM. The CDR3 covers 18 residues. Supplemented by reference TRBV28 and TRBJ1-3, the full variable domain reads DVKVTQSSRYLVKRTGEKVFLECVQDMDHENMFWYRQDPGLGLRLIYFSYDVKMKEKGDIPEGYSVSREKKERFSLILESASTNQTSMYLCASYGRMSGQGTGNTIYFGEGSWLTVV.

The chain recombines TRBV5-1 with TRBJ2-1; 13 bases are shared with TRBD2. This CDR3 region has 15 residues. Germline-derived CDR1 and CDR2 are SGHRS and YFSETQ. The V gene end was trimmed by 3 bases and the J gene end by 5 bases; junction bases not matched to a gene: 2. The DNA for the CDR3 is TGCGCCAGCAGCTGGGGACTAGCGGGAAACAATGAGCAGTTCTTC. It specifies CASSWGLAGNNEQFF. Full variable domain (rest looked up from reference TRBV5-1 and TRBJ2-1): KAGVTQTPRYLIKTRGQQVTLSCSPISGHRSVSWYQQTPGQGLQFLFEYFSETQRNKGNFPGRFSGRQFSNSRSEMNVSTLELGDSALYLCASSWGLAGNNEQFFGPGTRLTVL.